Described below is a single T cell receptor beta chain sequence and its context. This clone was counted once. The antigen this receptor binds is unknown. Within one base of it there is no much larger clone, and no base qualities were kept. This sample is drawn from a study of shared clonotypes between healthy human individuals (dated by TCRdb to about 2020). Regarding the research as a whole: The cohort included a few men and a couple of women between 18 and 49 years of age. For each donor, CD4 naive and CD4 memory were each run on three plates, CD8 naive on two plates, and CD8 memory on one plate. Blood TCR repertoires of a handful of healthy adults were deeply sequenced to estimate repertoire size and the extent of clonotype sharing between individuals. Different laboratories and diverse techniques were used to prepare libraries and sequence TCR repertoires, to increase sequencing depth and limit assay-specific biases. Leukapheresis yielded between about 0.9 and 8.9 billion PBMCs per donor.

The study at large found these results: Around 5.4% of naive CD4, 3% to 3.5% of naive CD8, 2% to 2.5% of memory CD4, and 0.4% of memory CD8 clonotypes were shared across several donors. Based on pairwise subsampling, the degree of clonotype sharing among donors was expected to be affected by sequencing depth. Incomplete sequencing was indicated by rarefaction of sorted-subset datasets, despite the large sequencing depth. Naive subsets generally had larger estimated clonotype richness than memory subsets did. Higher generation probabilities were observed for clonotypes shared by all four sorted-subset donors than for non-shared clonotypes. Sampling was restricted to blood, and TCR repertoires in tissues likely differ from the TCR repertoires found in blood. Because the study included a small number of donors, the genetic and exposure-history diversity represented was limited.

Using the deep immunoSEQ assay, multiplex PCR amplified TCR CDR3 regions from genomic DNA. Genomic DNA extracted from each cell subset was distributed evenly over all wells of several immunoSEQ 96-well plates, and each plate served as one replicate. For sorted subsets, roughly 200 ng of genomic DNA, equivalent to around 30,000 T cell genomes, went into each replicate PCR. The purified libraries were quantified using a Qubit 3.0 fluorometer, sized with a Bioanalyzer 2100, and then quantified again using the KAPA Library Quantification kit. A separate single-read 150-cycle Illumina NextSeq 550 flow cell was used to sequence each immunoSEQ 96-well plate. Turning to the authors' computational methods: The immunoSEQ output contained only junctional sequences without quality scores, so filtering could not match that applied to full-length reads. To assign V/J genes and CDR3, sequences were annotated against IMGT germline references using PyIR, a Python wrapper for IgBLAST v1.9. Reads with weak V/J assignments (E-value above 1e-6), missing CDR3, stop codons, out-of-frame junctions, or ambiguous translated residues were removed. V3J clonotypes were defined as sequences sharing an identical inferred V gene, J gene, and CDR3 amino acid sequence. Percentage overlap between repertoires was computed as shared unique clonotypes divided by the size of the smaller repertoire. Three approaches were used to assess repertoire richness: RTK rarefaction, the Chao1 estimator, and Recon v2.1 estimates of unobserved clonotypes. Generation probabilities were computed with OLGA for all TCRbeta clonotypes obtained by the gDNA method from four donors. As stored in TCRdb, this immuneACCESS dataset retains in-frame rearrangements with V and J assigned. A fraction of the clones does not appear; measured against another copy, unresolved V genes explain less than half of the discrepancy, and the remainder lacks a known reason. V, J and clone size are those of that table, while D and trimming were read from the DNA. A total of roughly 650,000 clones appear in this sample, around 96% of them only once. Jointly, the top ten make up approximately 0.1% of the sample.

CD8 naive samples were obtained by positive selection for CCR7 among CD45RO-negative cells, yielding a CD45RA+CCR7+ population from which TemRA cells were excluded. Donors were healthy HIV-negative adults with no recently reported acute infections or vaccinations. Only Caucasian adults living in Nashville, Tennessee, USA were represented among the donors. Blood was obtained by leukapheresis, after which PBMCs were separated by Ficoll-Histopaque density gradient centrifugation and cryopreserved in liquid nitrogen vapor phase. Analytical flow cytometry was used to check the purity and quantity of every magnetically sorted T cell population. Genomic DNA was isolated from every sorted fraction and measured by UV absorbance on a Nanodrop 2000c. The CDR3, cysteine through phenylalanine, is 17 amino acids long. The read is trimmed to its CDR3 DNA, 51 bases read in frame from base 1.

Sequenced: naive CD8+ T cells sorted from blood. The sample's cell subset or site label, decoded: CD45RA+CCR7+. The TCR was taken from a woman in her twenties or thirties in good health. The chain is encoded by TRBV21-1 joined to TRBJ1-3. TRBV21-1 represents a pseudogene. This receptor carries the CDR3 CASSNETDGSSGNTIYF. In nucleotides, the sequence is TGTGCCAGCAGCAATGAGACTGACGGCAGCTCTGGAAACACCATATATTTT.